This TCR beta chain was obtained from a study of neurological immune-mediated disorders. 5'RACE with 10-nucleotide random UMIs produced the cDNA. TCRdb analysed the 5' RACE reads with MiXCR anew, one entry per CDR3 protein. The repertoire has tens of thousands of distinct CDR3 sequences, approximately 4.4% of them found once; the top ten carry approximately 10%. This clonotype was detected many times. Unmatched junction bases numbered 5, after V lost 2 bases and J lost 2 bases. The germline gives CDR1 SGDLS, CDR2 YYNGEE. The CDR3 contains 16 residues. The sequenced sample consisted of CD4+ T cells from blood. The TCR sequence derives from a man in his late teens or twenties in good health. J is TRBJ2-1 and V is TRBV9; 9 bases fit TRBD1. CDR3 bases: TGTGCCAGCAGCGTGGGGACAGGGCCCACCTACAATGAGCAGTTCTTC. Translating it yields CASSVGTGPTYNEQFF.